A single sample is the source of the 22 T cell receptor beta chains below, sequenced in a study of T cell responses to AZD1222 COVID-19 vaccine. The method was immunoSEQ multiplex PCR; TCRdb's version includes in-frame clones alone and lacks a portion of them. The repertoire holds about 130,000 clones, around 94% seen once, with 6% to 7% in the top ten. This material consisted of peripheral blood, taken on day 0 of AZD1222 vaccination. These receptors all come from an adult in good health.

For the CDR3, the DNA is TGCGCCAGCAGCCAAGATTTAAGGAGGGATGTGAGCAATCAGCCCCAGCATTTT. It translates to CASSQDLRRDVSNQPQHF. This chain uses TRBV4-1 with TRBJ1-5; D ambiguous. The CDR3 is made up of 18 amino acids. Per the germline V gene, CDR1 is MGHRA and CDR2 is YSYEKL. V gave up 0 bases and J gave up 1 base, with 16 bases separating them.

V is TRBV18 and J is TRBJ2-1; D might be TRBD1 (6 bases). The CDR3 covers 15 residues. Between the trimmed V and J ends, which lost 1 base and 12 bases, there was a span of 19 bases. Germline-derived CDR1 and CDR2 are KGHSH and LQKENI. Here the CDR3 reads CASSPRDTDGGGQFF. The CDR3 DNA sequence: TGTGCCAGCTCACCACGGGACACAGACGGAGGAGGGCAGTTCTTC.

The rearrangement links TRBV4-3 to TRBJ2-2; D not certain. The CDR3 consists of 14 residues. V was clipped by 0 bases and J by 4 bases, with 6 bases between them. CDR1 and CDR2 from the germline V gene are LGHNA and YSLEER. CDR3 sequence reads: CASSQEVVTGELFF. CDR3 coding DNA: TGCGCCAGCAGCCAAGAGGTAGTCACCGGGGAGCTGTTTTTT.

V gene TRBV4-1 combines with J gene TRBJ2-7, with 8 bases that match TRBD2. Germline V gene data show CDR1 as MGHRA and CDR2 as YSYEKL. The CDR3 is 15 residues long. Germline trimming cut 1 base from V and 0 bases from J; bases unmatched to any gene: 2. The CDR3 here is CASSQVSGSSYEQYF. The CDR3 DNA sequence: TGCGCCAGCAGCCAAGTGAGCGGGAGCTCCTACGAGCAGTACTTC.

The CDR3 region has the DNA TGTGCCAGCAGCCCAGGGACGGGACAAGAGACCCAGTACTTC. The encoded protein is CASSPGTGQETQYF. The chain uses TRBV28 and TRBJ2-5, with D possibly called TRBD1 or TRBD2 (5 bases each). Germline assignment: CDR1 MDHEN and CDR2 SYDVKM. Trimming cost V 6 bases and J 2 bases, with 13 bases left between them. The CDR3 spans 14 residues.

The chain employs TRBV27 and TRBJ1-4; TRBD1 aligns across 9 bases. The CDR3 sequence is 15 residues long. The trim removed 5 bases at V and 10 bases at J, leaving 11 bases unmatched. Germline-derived CDR1 and CDR2 are MNHEY and SMNVEV (reference sequence). The CDR3 sequence: CASSPSGQGGRKLFF. DNA of the CDR3: TGTGCCAGCAGTCCCTCGGGACAGGGAGGGAGAAAACTGTTTTTT. Looking up the rest from reference TRBV27 and TRBJ1-4 gives the full variable domain: EAQVTQNPRYLITVTGKKLTVTCSQNMNHEYMSWYRQDPGLGLRQIYYSMNVEVTDKGDVPEGYKVSRKEKRNFPLILESPSPNQTSLYFCASSPSGQGGRKLFFGSGTQLSVL.

V usage is TRBV7-2 and J usage is TRBJ1-2; TRBD1 matches at 9 bases. The junction had 10 bases not matched to a gene; V was cut back by 3 bases and J by 8 bases. Germline lookup yields CDR1 SGHTA and CDR2 FQGNSA. The CDR3 length is 15 residues. The CDR3 protein is CASSLWGGTGPGYTF. The CDR3, as DNA: TGTGCCAGCAGCTTGTGGGGCGGGACAGGGCCCGGCTACACCTTC. The full variable domain, with the rest looked up from reference TRBV7-2 and TRBJ1-2, is GAGVSQSPSNKVTEKGKDVELRCDPISGHTALYWYRQSLGQGLEFLIYFQGNSAPDKSGLPSDRFSAERTGGSVSTLTIQRTQQEDSAVYLCASSLWGGTGPGYTFGSGTRLTVV.

The chain joins TRBV12-3 or TRBV12-4 to TRBJ2-7; the D is unclear. Trimming shortened V by 2 bases and J by 7 bases, and 9 bases separated the two germline ends. The CDR3 totals 12 residues. CDR3 in amino acids: CASSLRTLEQYF. Written as DNA, the CDR3 is TGTGCCAGCAGTTTAAGGACCCTTGAGCAGTACTTC.

The rearrangement links TRBV4-1 to TRBJ1-4; D remains unclear. The germline gives CDR1 MGHRA, CDR2 YSYEKL. Between the trimmed V and J ends, which lost 1 base and 6 bases, there was a span of 12 bases. CDR3 size: 15 residues. CDR3 sequence reads: CASSQGRPTDEKLFF. CDR3 sequence (DNA): TGCGCCAGCAGCCAAGGCAGGCCAACCGATGAAAAACTGTTTTTT.

This clone was recorded a few times. J is TRBJ2-1 and V is TRBV12-3 or TRBV12-4; TRBD2 might be the D (6 bases). The CDR3 runs 12 residues. The V gene lost 1 base and the J gene lost 16 bases, with 14 bases spanning the gap. The CDR3 is CASSLEGTPRFF. Written as DNA, the CDR3 is TGTGCCAGCAGTTTAGAGGGGACTCCCCGATTCTTC.

The rearrangement joins TRBV6-5 to TRBJ1-1, with TRBD1 matching over 8 bases. CDR1 is MNHEY, CDR2 SVGAGI, per germline. The CDR3 has 15 residues. Trimming took 8 bases from V and 4 from J; bases not matched to a gene: 12. The CDR3 DNA sequence: TGTGCCAGCGGGGGGTTGGACAGGGCGAGCACTGAAGCTTTCTTT. It yields the protein CASGGLDRASTEAFF.

Written as DNA, the CDR3 is TGTGCCAGCAGCTCCCGGGACAGGGCTGACAATGAGCAGTTCTTC. Translation: CASSSRDRADNEQFF. The chain couples TRBV7-9 to TRBJ2-1, with TRBD1 matching over 9 bases. This CDR3 contains 15 residues. Germline V gene sequence: CDR1 SEHNR, CDR2 FQNEAQ (reference sequence). J gave up 5 bases and V 4 bases, and 6 bases lay outside the gene matches. The variable domain in full, with the rest retrieved from reference TRBV7-9 and TRBJ2-1, is DTGVSQNPRHKITKRGQNVTFRCDPISEHNRLYWYRQTLGQGPEFLTYFQNEAQLEKSRLLSDRFSAERPKGSFSTLEIQRTEQGDSAMYLCASSSRDRADNEQFFGPGTRLTVL.

This chain uses TRBV7-2 with TRBJ2-7, with 9 positions matching TRBD2. The CDR3 consists of 15 residues. V shed 3 bases and J 1 base; nucleotides not matched to a gene: 4. From germline, CDR1 is SGHTA and CDR2 FQGNSA. CDR3 sequence (DNA): TGTGCCAGCAGCTTCACGACTAGCGGATCCTACGAGCAGTACTTC. As protein: CASSFTTSGSYEQYF. Variable domain in full (rest from reference TRBV7-2 and TRBJ2-7): GAGVSQSPSNKVTEKGKDVELRCDPISGHTALYWYRQSLGQGLEFLIYFQGNSAPDKSGLPSDRFSAERTGGSVSTLTIQRTQQEDSAVYLCASSFTTSGSYEQYFGPGTRLTVT.

This chain connects TRBV19 to TRBJ2-7; 10 positions match TRBD1. The CDR3 has 15 residues. V was pared by 4 bases and J by 4 bases, with 7 bases of the junction left unmatched. Germline V gene sequence: CDR1 LNHDA, CDR2 SQIVND (reference sequence). The CDR3 loop is CASSNSDRGIYEQYF. The CDR3, as DNA: TGTGCCAGTAGTAACTCGGACAGGGGGATATACGAGCAGTACTTC.

J is TRBJ2-3 and V is TRBV6-6; the match to TRBD1 covers 7 bases. The V segment lost 6 bases and the J segment 2 bases; nucleotides outside the gene matches: 8. Germline CDR1 reads MNHNY; CDR2 reads SVGAGI (reference sequence). The CDR3 contains 15 residues. The DNA for the CDR3 is TGTGCCAGCAGCCGTACCACAGGGGTCACAGATACGCAGTATTTT. Translated: CASSRTTGVTDTQYF.

The chain employs TRBV9 and TRBJ2-1; TRBD2 matches at 9 bases. V lost 4 bases and J lost 0; bases outside the gene matches: 5. The germline gives CDR1 SGDLS, CDR2 YYNGEE. This CDR3 comprises 16 residues. Here the CDR3 reads CASSPPSGASYNEQFF. CDR3 nucleotides: TGTGCCAGCAGCCCACCTAGCGGGGCCTCCTACAATGAGCAGTTCTTC.

The chain links TRBV27 to TRBJ2-7; D is uncertain. The CDR3 totals 14 residues. V was clipped by 10 bases and J by 4 bases, with 20 bases between them. Germline CDR1 MNHEY, CDR2 SMNVEV (reference sequence). DNA for the CDR3: TGTGCCACCAGACTTATAGGACCTGCATACGAGCAGTACTTC. Translated: CATRLIGPAYEQYF.

This sequence joins TRBV19 and TRBJ1-2; D is possibly TRBD1 (5 bases). Germline V lookup: CDR1 LNHDA, CDR2 SQIVND (reference sequence). Trimming left V 1 base short and J 3 bases short, with 9 bases between. The CDR3 has 14 residues. CDR3 coding DNA: TGTGCCAGTAGTATAGGGACGGGACACTATGGCTACACCTTC. Translation gives CASSIGTGHYGYTF. The variable domain in full, with the rest retrieved from reference TRBV19 and TRBJ1-2, is DGGITQSPKYLFRKEGQNVTLSCEQNLNHDAMYWYRQDPGQGLRLIYYSQIVNDFQKGDIAEGYSVSREKKESFPLTVTSAQKNPTAFYLCASSIGTGHYGYTFGSGTRLTVV.

The count of this clone is one. CDR3 DNA: TGTGCCAGCAGCCCACGACAGCGTGAAGCTTTCTTT. This codes for CASSPRQREAFF. The rearrangement links TRBV7-2 to TRBJ1-1; D is perhaps TRBD1 (5 bases). The CDR3 is 12 amino acids. V was trimmed by 5 bases and J by 7 bases, leaving 11 bases between them. In germline, CDR1 is SGHTA, CDR2 FQGNSA. The whole variable domain, remainder taken from reference TRBV7-2 and TRBJ1-1, is GAGVSQSPSNKVTEKGKDVELRCDPISGHTALYWYRQSLGQGLEFLIYFQGNSAPDKSGLPSDRFSAERTGGSVSTLTIQRTQQEDSAVYLCASSPRQREAFFGQGTRLTVV.

The rearrangement links TRBV27 to TRBJ1-1; D is possibly TRBD1 (5 bases). Germline CDR1 and CDR2: MNHEY and SMNVEV (reference sequence). CDR3 size: 15 residues. V lost 3 bases and J 2 bases, leaving 13 bases between the germline ends. CDR3 sequence: CASSFGTRGNTEAFF. CDR3 DNA sequence: TGTGCCAGCAGTTTCGGGACGCGAGGAAACACTGAAGCTTTCTTT.

The J gene is TRBJ2-3, the V gene TRBV7-2, with 7 bases that match TRBD2. The CDR3 extends over 13 amino acids. The trim removed 1 base at V and 6 bases at J, leaving 1 base unmatched. The germline V gene encodes CDR1 SGHTA and CDR2 FQGNSA. The CDR3 bases are TGTGCCAGCAGCTTAGGGCGGGGGGATACGCAGTATTTT. This gives the protein CASSLGRGDTQYF. The full variable domain, in which reference TRBV7-2 and TRBJ2-3 provide the parts outside the CDR3, is GAGVSQSPSNKVTEKGKDVELRCDPISGHTALYWYRQSLGQGLEFLIYFQGNSAPDKSGLPSDRFSAERTGGSVSTLTIQRTQQEDSAVYLCASSLGRGDTQYFGPGTRLTVL.

This chain joins TRBV2 and TRBJ2-1; 7 positions match TRBD2. This CDR3 region has 15 residues. V was pared by 4 bases and J by 4 bases, with 7 bases of the junction left unmatched. The germline gives CDR1 SNHLY, CDR2 FYNNEI. The CDR3 here is CASSARLAVYNEQFF. The CDR3 DNA reads TGTGCCAGCAGTGCACGGCTAGCGGTTTACAATGAGCAGTTCTTC.